This entry concerns a single T cell receptor beta chain. Its cognate antigen is unknown. This entry belongs to a study of CD8+ T cells in alopecia areata. Study outcomes and limitations: Between patients, shared TCR sequences were less clear than in mice. This was possibly due in part to HLA diversity in the patient population. Lesional scalp, notably in alopecia totalis/universalis, had clonality above that of normal scalp.

Collection of lesional scalp punch biopsies and peripheral blood was performed in alopecia areata patients. Germline CDR1 is SQVTM and CDR2 is ANQGSEA. The CDR3 length is 15 residues. Trimming at V came to 3 bases and at J to 2 bases, leaving 7 bases not matched to a gene. After isolation, RNA underwent reverse transcription to generate cDNA as the sequencing template. Assay: immunoSEQ multiplex PCR; the TCRdb copy retains only in-frame clones and omits some. The sample includes over 25,000 clones, over 65% of them seen just once. The chain is built from TRBV29-1 and TRBJ2-1; TRBD1 matches 7 bases. The sample comprised NKG2D-low CD8+ T cells sorted from blood. The TCR comes from a human donor with alopecia areata. CDR3 nucleotides: TGCAGCGTTGACTCGGGACAGCCGGCCTACAATGAGCAGTTCTTC. Translation gives CSVDSGQPAYNEQFF.